This T cell receptor beta chain was captured by sequencing in a study of cytomegalovirus exposure and HLA in healthy donors. Concerning this clone: The antigen is not known.

Whole-study results and caveats: It emerged from a later analysis that several of the most significant clusters appeared to be linked to common viral pathogens. About 87% or about 30% of the time was how often most TCR beta V segments were productive, according to an earlier analysis.

This CDR3 spans 14 amino acids. V was clipped by 0 bases and J by 4 bases, with 8 bases between them. Germline assignment: CDR1 SGHRS and CDR2 YFSETQ. PCR employed 60 Vbeta and 13 Jbeta primers. The assay was immunoSEQ multiplex PCR, and TCRdb's table has in-frame clones only and misses some. Here the sample spans 150,000 to 200,000 clones, approximately 72% being singletons. The specimen was PBMCs. The chain has TRBV5-1 and TRBJ1-5; weak D call: TRBD1 (5 bases). This receptor was identified in a female donor in good health and CMV-seronegative. The CDR3 DNA reads as TGCGCCAGCAGCTTGGAGGCAGGGAATCAGCCCCAGCATTTT. Translation gives CASSLEAGNQPQHF.